These T cell receptor beta chains were read from a single sample in a study of beta chain features in type 1 diabetes. TCRdb's table, derived via immunoSEQ multiplex PCR, lists solely in-frame clones and lacks some. The table has hundreds of thousands of clones, approximately 15% seen once. Sequences were obtained from central memory CD4+ T cells from blood. The receptors were gathered from a man aged 25 to 40 in good health. Both conserved end residues are part of each CDR3. The D gene is left open where the match is weak. Clone size is given for some rows only: seen once, a few or many times, or a class if the clone is expanded.

clone_size | d_call | j_call | v_call | cdr3_aa | cdr3_nt
few | TRBD1 | TRBJ2-2 | TRBV7-2 | CASSSRDRVTGELFF | TGTGCCAGCAGCTCCCGGGACAGGGTTACCGGGGAGCTGTTTTTT
few | . | TRBJ1-2 | TRBV2 | CASSEALNGYTF | TGTGCCAGCAGTGAAGCGCTCAACGGCTACACCTTC
few | . | TRBJ1-1 | TRBV9 | CASSQNRETEAFF | TGTGCCAGCAGCCAAAACAGGGAAACTGAAGCTTTCTTT
. | TRBD1 | TRBJ1-5 | TRBV14 | CASSRARDRGNQPQHF | TGTGCCAGCAGCCGGGCCCGGGACAGGGGCAATCAGCCCCAGCATTTT
many | . | TRBJ1-3 | TRBV5-5 | CASSHSEGNTIYF | TGCGCCAGCAGCCACTCGGAAGGAAACACCATATATTTT
few | . | TRBJ2-6 | TRBV11-2 | CASSLRRPSGANVLTF | TGTGCCAGCAGCTTAAGGCGGCCCTCTGGGGCCAACGTCCTGACTTTC
few | . | TRBJ2-1 | TRBV18 | CASSPSQGSYNEQFF | TGTGCCAGCTCACCGAGCCAGGGCAGCTACAATGAGCAGTTCTTC
. | TRBD1 | TRBJ1-3 | TRBV5-1 | CASSPRQGGSGNTIYF | TGCGCCAGCAGCCCTCGACAGGGTGGATCTGGAAACACCATATATTTT
. | . | TRBJ2-5 | TRBV20-1 | CSALELETQYF | TGCAGTGCTTTAGAGCTAGAGACCCAGTACTTC
. | TRBD2 | TRBJ2-1 | TRBV11-2 | CASSPSNGLGYNEQFF | TGTGCCAGCAGCCCCTCTAACGGACTAGGCTACAATGAGCAGTTCTTC
few | . | TRBJ2-4 | TRBV25-1 | CASSAAGAKNIQYF | TGTGCCAGCAGTGCTGCAGGCGCCAAAAACATTCAGTACTTC
few | . | TRBJ2-2 | TRBV12-5 | CASGRQQGNLQHTGELFF | TGTGCTAGTGGCCGGCAACAGGGTAATCTACAGCACACCGGGGAGCTGTTTTTT
. | TRBD1 | TRBJ1-5 | TRBV7-7 | CASSLSRGQVQPQHF | TGTGCCAGCAGCTTATCCAGGGGGCAGGTTCAGCCCCAGCATTTT
. | . | TRBJ2-3 | TRBV7-8 | CASSQFPGNTQYF | TGTGCCAGCAGCCAATTTCCGGGGAATACGCAGTATTTT
few | . | TRBJ2-6 | TRBV7-9 | CASSLTPGRGANVLTF | TGTGCCAGCAGCTTAACCCCCGGACGTGGGGCCAACGTCCTGACTTTC
. | . | TRBJ1-1 | TRBV20-1 | CSARDHVEAFF | TGCAGTGCTAGAGATCATGTTGAAGCTTTCTTT
few | TRBD1 | TRBJ1-1 | TRBV11-3 | CASSFTGTGGKNTEAFF | TGTGCCAGCAGCTTTACCGGGACAGGCGGAAAGAACACTGAAGCTTTCTTT
. | TRBD2 | TRBJ2-5 | TRBV9 | CASSPGLAARETQYF | TGTGCCAGCAGCCCGGGACTAGCGGCTCGGGAGACCCAGTACTTC
few | . | TRBJ2-5 | TRBV29-1 | CSVDKVGGLETQYF | TGCAGCGTTGATAAGGTGGGGGGTTTGGAGACCCAGTACTTC
. | TRBD2 | TRBJ2-5 | TRBV7-2 | CASSLEVGGTETQYF | TGTGCCAGCAGCTTAGAGGTCGGGGGGACAGAGACCCAGTACTTC
few | . | TRBJ2-5 | TRBV5-4 | CASSPRTGETQYF | TGTGCCAGCAGCCCCCGGACTGGAGAGACCCAGTACTTC
. | . | TRBJ2-5 | TRBV9 | CASSVGLATVQETQYF | TGTGCCAGCAGCGTAGGTCTAGCGACAGTTCAAGAGACCCAGTACTTC
. | . | TRBJ1-1 | TRBV4-3 | CASSLALNTEAFF | TGCGCCAGCAGCCTGGCCTTGAACACTGAAGCTTTCTTT
. | . | TRBJ1-2 | TRBV4-3 | CASSKGRSGYTF | TGCGCCAGCAGCAAGGGACGGTCTGGCTACACCTTC
. | . | TRBJ1-5 | TRBV7-8 | CASSSLGQGRTSGNQPQHF | TGTGCCAGCAGCTCACTTGGGCAGGGCCGCACCTCGGGCAATCAGCCCCAGCATTTT
few | TRBD1 | TRBJ1-2 | TRBV28 | CASSPGGRRNGYTF | TGTGCCAGCTCCCCAGGGGGACGGAGGAATGGCTACACCTTC
. | TRBD1 | TRBJ1-2 | TRBV7-9 | CASSLQMTGVPNYGYTF | TGTGCCAGCAGCTTACAAATGACAGGGGTTCCGAACTATGGCTACACCTTC
few | . | TRBJ1-5 | TRBV10-3 | CASKPQINQPQHF | TGTGCCAGCAAGCCACAGATCAATCAGCCCCAGCATTTT
once | TRBD1 | TRBJ2-3 | TRBV29-1 | CSVVTGGRSPDTQYF | TGCAGCGTTGTGACAGGGGGTCGGAGTCCAGATACACAGTATTTT
. | TRBD1 | TRBJ2-1 | TRBV9 | CASSVGSTTRGLSEQFF | TGTGCCAGCAGCGTGGGAAGTACGACCAGGGGGTTGAGTGAGCAGTTCTTC
few | . | TRBJ2-2 | TRBV5-6 | CASSLLDTGELFF | TGTGCCAGCAGCTTGCTCGACACCGGGGAGCTGTTTTTT
. | . | TRBJ1-1 | TRBV9 | CASSVGGVGGAFF | TGTGCCAGCAGCGTAGGTGGGGTAGGTGGGGCTTTCTTT
few | TRBD1 | TRBJ2-5 | TRBV30 | CAWSVLQGLGETQYF | TGTGCCTGGAGTGTATTACAGGGGTTAGGCGAGACCCAGTACTTC
few | . | TRBJ2-1 | TRBV29-1 | CSVETGTHNEQFF | TGCAGCGTTGAAACCGGGACCCACAATGAGCAGTTCTTC
many | . | TRBJ1-1 | TRBV14 | CASSHNRVRGGTEAFF | TGTGCCAGCAGCCACAATCGGGTACGGGGGGGGACTGAAGCTTTCTTT
few | . | TRBJ1-2 | TRBV19 | CASSMGPGNGYTF | TGTGCCAGTAGTATGGGGCCAGGAAATGGCTACACCTTC
. | TRBD1 | TRBJ2-1 | TRBV6-5 | CASRRTGGADNEQFF | TGTGCCAGCAGACGAACAGGGGGCGCTGACAATGAGCAGTTCTTC
. | . | TRBJ2-1 | TRBV6-6 | CASRRTGNGNEQFF | TGTGCCAGCAGACGAACAGGAAACGGCAATGAGCAGTTCTTC
. | . | TRBJ2-7 | TRBV25-1 | CASSEGVRYEQYF | TGTGCCAGCAGTGAGGGGGTCAGGTACGAGCAGTACTTC
. | TRBD1 | TRBJ2-3 | TRBV9 | CASSRSPTGADTQYF | TGTGCCAGCAGCCGTAGCCCCACAGGGGCAGATACGCAGTATTTT
once | . | TRBJ2-7 | TRBV19 | CASRAIGSYEQYF | TGTGCCAGTAGGGCCATAGGCTCCTACGAGCAGTACTTC